This is a list of T cell receptor beta chains from one sample in a study of blood T cells in healthy people across ages. MiXCR, applied by TCRdb to the 5' RACE reads, yields one record per CDR3 protein. The table has some 1.8 million distinct CDR3 sequences, roughly 43% seen once. The sequenced sample consisted of blood. The source of these receptors is a human donor in good health. Each CDR3 is given with its conserved first and last residue. The D gene is left open where the match is weak. Rows give clone size only sometimes, using once, few, many, or a class for an expanded clone.

V gene	D gene	clone size	J gene	CDR3 protein	CDR3 DNA
TRBV7-6	TRBD1	few	TRBJ1-6	CASSLGQAFNSPLHF	TGTGCCAGCAGCCTGGGACAGGCCTTTAATTCACCCCTCCACTTT
TRBV20-1	-	-	TRBJ2-7	CSARVVVAGPSYEQYF	TGCAGTGCTAGAGTTGTAGTCGCGGGTCCCTCCTACGAGCAGTACTTC
TRBV27	-	-	TRBJ2-1	CASSFRGAGYNEQFF	TGTGCCAGCAGTTTTCGGGGGGCCGGCTACAATGAGCAGTTCTTC
TRBV7-3	-	-	TRBJ2-1	CASSLFNDRETQFF	TGTGCCAGCAGCTTATTCAACGATCGGGAGACCCAGTTCTTC
TRBV9	TRBD2	-	TRBJ2-1	CASSVGGGNNEQFF	TGTGCCAGCAGCGTAGGCGGGGGGAACAATGAGCAGTTCTTC
TRBV21-1	-	few	TRBJ2-5	CASSNILGREQETQYF	TGTGCCAGCAGCAACATCTTAGGACGGGAGCAAGAGACCCAGTACTTC
TRBV28	-	-	TRBJ2-1	CASNSGPGSNNEQFF	TGTGCCAGCAACTCAGGTCCGGGCAGTAACAATGAGCAGTTCTTC
TRBV15	TRBD1	many	TRBJ1-2	CATSREPQGAQGYTF	TGTGCCACCAGCAGGGAACCTCAGGGGGCTCAAGGCTACACCTTC
TRBV19	TRBD1	-	TRBJ1-2	CASSNDRVSYGYTF	TGTGCCAGTAGTAACGACAGGGTTTCGTATGGCTACACCTTC
TRBV12-3/TRBV12-4	-	many	TRBJ2-1	CASSLTNEGNHEQFF	TGTGCCAGCAGTTTGACTAATGAGGGGAATCATGAGCAGTTCTTC
TRBV18	-	-	TRBJ2-1	CASSLGVSMYNEQFF	TGTGCCAGCTCACTGGGGGTTTCGATGTACAATGAGCAGTTCTTC
TRBV20-1	-	few	TRBJ1-2	CSARLAGPGYGYTF	TGCAGTGCTAGACTGGCAGGGCCCGGCTATGGCTACACCTTC
TRBV5-1	-	-	TRBJ1-2	CASSLGGTTINLDYTF	TGCGCCAGCAGCTTGGGTGGGACAACTATTAATTTGGACTACACCTTC
TRBV3-1	-	-	TRBJ2-7	CASRGGQAGIPYEQYF	TGTGCCAGCAGGGGAGGACAGGCTGGAATACCCTACGAGCAGTACTTC
TRBV7-2	TRBD1	few	TRBJ2-7	CASSSYSTGTGMYF	TGTGCCAGCAGCTCTTACTCGACCGGGACAGGGATGTACTTC
TRBV7-9	-	few	TRBJ2-3	CAGSFTRIATDTQYF	TGTGCCGGCAGCTTTACGAGGATCGCCACAGATACGCAGTATTTT
TRBV6-2/TRBV6-3	-	-	TRBJ1-4	CASSYSALMGEKLFF	TGTGCCAGCAGTTACTCGGCGCTGATGGGTGAAAAACTGTTTTTT
TRBV13	-	few	TRBJ1-1	CASSSPGTPMNTEAFF	TGTGCCAGCAGCAGTCCCGGGACACCCATGAACACTGAAGCTTTCTTT
TRBV24-1	-	many	TRBJ2-3	CATSDRTSTDTQYF	TGTGCCACCAGTGATAGGACGTCCACAGATACGCAGTATTTT
TRBV7-9	TRBD2	few	TRBJ2-5	CVSSPGGGGIGETQYF	TGTGTCAGCAGCCCCGGGGGGGGAGGCATCGGTGAGACCCAGTACTTC
TRBV7-2	-	once	TRBJ1-1	CASSSSLGSETEAFF	TGTGCCAGCAGCTCCAGCCTCGGGAGTGAGACTGAAGCTTTCTTT
TRBV5-8	-	few	TRBJ2-6	CASSSISRRGANVLTF	TGTGCCAGCAGCTCAATCAGCCGTAGGGGGGCCAACGTCCTGACTTTC
TRBV6-1	TRBD1	-	TRBJ2-1	CASKEPRQGGYNEQFF	TGTGCCAGCAAGGAACCCAGACAGGGGGGATACAATGAGCAGTTCTTC
TRBV5-5	-	-	TRBJ1-1	CASSLVGRRSTEAFF	TGTGCCAGCAGCCTGGTGGGGAGAAGGAGCACTGAAGCTTTCTTT
TRBV28	TRBD1	-	TRBJ1-2	CASSLRTGDYRVTFYGYTF	TGTGCCAGCAGTCTGAGGACAGGGGACTATCGGGTTACATTCTATGGCTACACCTTC
TRBV4-3	-	-	TRBJ2-3	CASSGWRGRGTTGTQYF	TGCGCCAGCAGCGGTTGGCGGGGGCGGGGAACCACAGGTACGCAGTATTTT
TRBV7-2	-	-	TRBJ2-1	CASSRDHASYNEQFF	TGTGCCAGCAGCCGGGACCACGCTTCCTACAATGAGCAGTTCTTC
TRBV20-1	-	-	TRBJ1-4	CSASDVEKLFF	TGCAGCGCTAGTGACGTTGAAAAACTGTTTTTT
TRBV5-5	TRBD1	few	TRBJ2-7	CASSSGTGAPRDEQYF	TGTGCCAGCAGCTCCGGGACAGGGGCCCCGCGGGACGAGCAGTACTTC
TRBV6-1	TRBD1	-	TRBJ1-4	CASSPLPATGRDEKLFF	TGTGCCAGCAGCCCCTTGCCCGCGACAGGGCGAGACGAAAAACTGTTTTTT
TRBV20-1	-	-	TRBJ2-1	CSARDTVYNEQFF	TGCAGTGCTAGAGATACCGTCTACAATGAGCAGTTCTTC
TRBV7-2	-	few	TRBJ2-3	CASSPSLGSGDTQYF	TGTGCCAGCAGCCCATCCCTGGGGAGCGGAGATACGCAGTATTTT
TRBV7-9	-	-	TRBJ1-4	CASNGPTNEKLFF	TGTGCCAGTAATGGGCCAACTAATGAAAAACTGTTTTTT
TRBV6-5	-	-	TRBJ2-5	CASTSLGGLQETQYF	TGTGCCAGCACGTCGCTCGGGGGCCTACAAGAGACCCAGTACTTC
TRBV20-1	-	-	TRBJ1-1	CSARIGGLGPTEAFF	TGCAGTGCTAGGATTGGGGGCCTGGGCCCCACTGAAGCTTTCTTT
TRBV14	-	few	TRBJ2-5	CASSQFETQYF	TGTGCCAGCAGCCAATTTGAGACCCAGTACTTC
TRBV4-3	-	few	TRBJ2-7	CASSQVYESYEQYF	TGCGCCAGCAGCCAAGTGTACGAATCCTACGAGCAGTACTTC
TRBV27	TRBD2	few	TRBJ2-7	CASSSSGGPTQYF	TGTGCCAGCAGCTCTAGCGGGGGGCCAACCCAGTACTTC
TRBV20-1	TRBD1	-	TRBJ2-7	CSAETRGRRDEQYF	TGCAGTGCTGAGACGAGGGGGCGTCGGGACGAGCAGTACTTC
TRBV28	-	few	TRBJ2-7	CASSSLQAFYEQYF	TGTGCCAGCAGTTCCCTACAGGCGTTTTACGAGCAGTACTTC
TRBV29-1	-	-	TRBJ1-2	CSVGPHYGRGYGYTF	TGCAGCGTTGGACCCCATTATGGCAGGGGCTATGGCTACACCTTC
TRBV7-2	-	-	TRBJ1-5	CASSLLFLQPQHF	TGTGCCAGCAGCTTGTTATTCCTTCAGCCCCAGCATTTT
TRBV7-9	TRBD1	-	TRBJ1-5	CASSLEGQGRNNQPQHF	TGTGCCAGCAGCTTAGAAGGACAGGGGCGAAACAATCAGCCCCAGCATTTT
TRBV29-1	TRBD2	few	TRBJ2-3	CSVDPSGSTDTQYF	TGCAGCGTTGACCCTAGCGGTAGCACAGATACGCAGTATTTT
TRBV25-1	-	-	TRBJ1-1	CASSFGEGDTEAFF	TGTGCCAGCAGTTTTGGGGAGGGCGACACTGAAGCTTTCTTT
TRBV27	TRBD2	once	TRBJ2-5	CASSKLLTSPSQETQYF	TGTGCCAGCAGTAAACTCCTGACTAGCCCGTCCCAAGAGACCCAGTACTTC
TRBV4-1	-	-	TRBJ2-7	CASSPPSVPEKYF	TGCGCCAGCAGCCCGCCTTCCGTACCGGAGAAGTACTTC
TRBV20-1	TRBD2	-	TRBJ2-1	CSASKGLAGGLDYNEQFF	TGCAGTGCTAGTAAAGGACTAGCGGGGGGCCTTGACTACAATGAGCAGTTCTTC